The sequence of this T cell receptor beta chain was determined in a study of cytomegalovirus exposure and HLA in healthy donors. Study information: The 130 or so validation repertoires used a platform that matched the one used for the roughly 700 first-cohort repertoires, as a later analysis reported.

Overall study findings and caveats: Both high specificity and high sensitivity reportedly marked the classifier's diagnosis of cytomegalovirus status.

As to this clone: Its antigen is unknown.

The protocol was immunoSEQ multiplex PCR, while the TCRdb copy is restricted to in-frame clones and leaves out a portion. Among about 220,000 clones listed, about 86% were seen once. The donors were in the roughly 130-subject validation cohort, distinct from the approximately 610-subject first cohort. Looked up from germline, CDR1 is MNHEY and CDR2 is SVGAGI. The trim removed 6 bases at V and 1 base at J, leaving 8 bases unmatched. This CDR3 has 15 amino acids. The clonotype was recovered from a woman between 18 and 29 years old in good health and CMV-seronegative. The sequencing input was PBMCs. The rearrangement links TRBV6-5 to TRBJ2-7; 8 bases line up with TRBD1. The CDR3 DNA follows: TGTGCCAGCAGAAGGGACAGGACAACATCCTACGAGCAGTACTTC. Its protein is CASRRDRTTSYEQYF.